This TCR beta chain was sequenced for a study of blood T cell repertoires in COVID-19. Across the study: The analysed material was cDNA or gDNA that came from T cells, B-cell-depleted T cells, or PBMCs.

Germline-derived CDR1 and CDR2 are MNHNY and SVGAGI (reference sequence). The CDR3 sequence is 14 residues long. Losses at the gene ends were 5 bases for V and 5 bases for J; bases not matched to a gene: 4. How the authors handled the data: Amplification of reference gene primers was used by the study to estimate nucleated cell counts. TCRdb's table, derived via immunoSEQ multiplex PCR, lists solely in-frame clones and lacks some. The V and J calls and the clone size are those of that table, but D and trimming were determined from the DNA. The data hold about 220,000 clones, with roughly 85% observed a single time.

The V and J genes are TRBV6-6 and TRBJ2-5, with TRBD1 matching 11 bases. The sample consisted of peripheral blood. The receptor was isolated from a woman over 75 with acute or convalescent COVID-19. The CDR3 DNA reads as TGTGCCAGCAGTGTCCGGGACAGGGGGGAGACCCAGTACTTC. This encodes CASSVRDRGETQYF.